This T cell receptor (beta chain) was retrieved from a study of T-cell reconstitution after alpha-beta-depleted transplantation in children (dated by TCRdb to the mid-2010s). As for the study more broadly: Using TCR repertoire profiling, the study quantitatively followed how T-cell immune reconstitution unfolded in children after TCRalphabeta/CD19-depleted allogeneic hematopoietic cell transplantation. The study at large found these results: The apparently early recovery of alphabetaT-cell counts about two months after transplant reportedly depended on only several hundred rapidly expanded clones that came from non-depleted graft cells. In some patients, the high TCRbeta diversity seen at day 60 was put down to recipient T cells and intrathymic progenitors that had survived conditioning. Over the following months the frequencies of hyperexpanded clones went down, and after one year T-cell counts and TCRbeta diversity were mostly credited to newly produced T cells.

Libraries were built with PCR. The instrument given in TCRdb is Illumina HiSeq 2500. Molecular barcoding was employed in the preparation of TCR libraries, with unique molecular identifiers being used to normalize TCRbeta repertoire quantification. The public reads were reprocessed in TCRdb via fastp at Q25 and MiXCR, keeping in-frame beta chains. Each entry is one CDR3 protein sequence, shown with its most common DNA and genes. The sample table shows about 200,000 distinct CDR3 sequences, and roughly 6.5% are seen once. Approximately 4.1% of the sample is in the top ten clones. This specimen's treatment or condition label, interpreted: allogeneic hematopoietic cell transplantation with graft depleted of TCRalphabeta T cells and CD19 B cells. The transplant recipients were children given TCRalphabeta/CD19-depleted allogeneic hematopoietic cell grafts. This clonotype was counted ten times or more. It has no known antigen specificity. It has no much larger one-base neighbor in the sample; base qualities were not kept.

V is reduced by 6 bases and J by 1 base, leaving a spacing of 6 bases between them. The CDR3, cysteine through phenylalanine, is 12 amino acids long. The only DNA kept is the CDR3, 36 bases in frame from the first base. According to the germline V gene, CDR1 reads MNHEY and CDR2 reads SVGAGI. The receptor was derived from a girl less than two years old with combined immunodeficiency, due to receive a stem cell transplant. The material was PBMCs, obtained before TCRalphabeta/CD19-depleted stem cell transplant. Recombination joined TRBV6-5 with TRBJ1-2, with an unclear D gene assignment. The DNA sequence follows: TGTGCCAGCAGCCCTAATAACTATGGCTACACCTTC. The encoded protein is CASSPNNYGYTF.